The 18 T cell receptor beta chains below all came from one sample that was sequenced in a study of PD-L1 blockade in urothelial cancer. Time point reported: peripheral blood 6 weeks after treatment start. Libraries were prepared by immunoSEQ multiplex PCR; TCRdb keeps only in-frame clonotypes and omits some of them. The sample comprises tens of thousands of clones, approximately 81% of which are singletons, and about 3% rests with the top ten. Specimen: PBMCs, collected around atezolizumab (anti-PD-L1) treatment. The origin of the receptors is a man in his 70s with urothelial cancer.

The rearrangement links TRBV11-1 to TRBJ1-1, with no clear D. V shed 0 bases and J shed 1 base, with 9 bases lying between them. The CDR3 is 15 residues long. The germline V gene has CDR1 SGHAT and CDR2 FQDESV (reference sequence). CDR3 protein: CASSLAGVGNTEAFF. For the CDR3, the DNA is TGTGCCAGCAGCTTAGCCGGGGTGGGGAACACTGAAGCTTTCTTT.

V gene TRBV7-2 combines with J gene TRBJ1-6, with unresolved D. Germline assignment: CDR1 SGHTA and CDR2 FQGNSA. The V and J ends lost 5 bases and 7 bases respectively, with 18 bases between them. The length of the CDR3 is 16 residues. The CDR3 DNA follows: TGTGCCAGCAGCCCTCCCTTTGGGAGGTCGAATTCACCCCTCCACTTT. This gives the protein CASSPPFGRSNSPLHF.

In DNA, the CDR3 is TGTGCCAGCAGCTTCGGGACTCAATACAATGAGCAGTTCTTC. It codes for CASSFGTQYNEQFF. The chain recombines TRBV7-9 with TRBJ2-1; D possibly corresponds to TRBD2 (6 bases). Trimming took off 3 bases at V and 4 bases at J, with 10 bases between the two ends. Germline loops: CDR1 SEHNR, CDR2 FQNEAQ (reference sequence). This CDR3 contains 14 residues.

The rearrangement joins TRBV7-3 to TRBJ1-1; the D is unclear. Germline values: CDR1 SGHTA, CDR2 FQGTGA. V lost 2 bases and J 1 base, leaving 8 bases between the germline ends. This CDR3 has 14 residues. CDR3 protein: CASSLFGGNTEAFF. CDR3 DNA sequence: TGTGCCAGCAGCTTATTCGGCGGGAACACTGAAGCTTTCTTT.

The chain employs TRBV7-2 and TRBJ2-7, with 8 bases fitting TRBD2. Per germline, CDR1 SGHTA and CDR2 FQGNSA. This CDR3 spans 14 amino acids. Unmatched junction bases numbered 5, after V lost 5 bases and J lost 2 bases. CDR3 amino acids: CASSRTSGPYEQYF. The CDR3 DNA reads TGTGCCAGCAGCCGTACTAGCGGCCCCTACGAGCAGTACTTC.

The chain links TRBV19 to TRBJ1-5; no reliable D call. Between the trimmed V and J ends, which lost 3 bases and 3 bases, there was a span of 12 bases. The germline V gene has CDR1 LNHDA and CDR2 SQIVND (reference sequence). This CDR3 has 15 residues. CDR3 bases: TGTGCCAGTAGTATGTTGGGCTTCAACAATCAGCCCCAGCATTTT. Its protein product is CASSMLGFNNQPQHF. Full variable domain (remainder filled in from reference TRBV19 and TRBJ1-5): DGGITQSPKYLFRKEGQNVTLSCEQNLNHDAMYWYRQDPGQGLRLIYYSQIVNDFQKGDIAEGYSVSREKKESFPLTVTSAQKNPTAFYLCASSMLGFNNQPQHFGDGTRLSIL.

The chain recombines TRBV27 with TRBJ2-1, with 12 bases fitting TRBD2. The CDR3 runs 15 residues. Germline V gene data show CDR1 as MNHEY and CDR2 as SMNVEV (reference sequence). The V gene end was trimmed by 6 bases and the J gene end by 4 bases; junction bases not matched to a gene: 4. The CDR3 bases are TGTGCCAGCAGCCTAGCGGGAGGGGCTTACAATGAGCAGTTCTTC. The encoded protein is CASSLAGGAYNEQFF.

V gene TRBV5-1 combines with J gene TRBJ2-5; D perhaps matches TRBD1 (6 bases). The germline V gene has CDR1 SGHRS and CDR2 YFSETQ. The CDR3 has 16 amino acids. The V end lost 6 bases, the J end lost 2 bases, and 20 bases lay between the germline ends. The CDR3 coding sequence is TGCGCCAGCACCAAGGGTGGGGGCACCGTACAAGAGACCCAGTACTTC. Amino acid sequence: CASTKGGGTVQETQYF.

Regarding this clone: One end of the junction fails to match germline, which may point to a read error. The chain has TRBV6-6 and TRBJ2-1; 7 nucleotides match TRBD1. This CDR3 spans 11 amino acids. The germline CDR1 and CDR2 sequences are MNHNY and SVGAGI (reference sequence). The CDR3 here is CASSFSTGLLF. The CDR3 DNA reads as TGTGCCAGCAGTTTCTCGACAGGGTTACTCTTC.

The chain recombines TRBV9 with TRBJ2-3; TRBD1 matches at 7 bases. Germline-derived CDR1 and CDR2 are SGDLS and YYNGEE. The CDR3 loop spans 15 amino acids. The trim removed 3 bases at V and 5 bases at J, leaving 9 bases unmatched. CDR3 DNA sequence: TGTGCCAGCAGCGAGGGGGCTAGCCGGGTAGATACGCAGTATTTT. Its translation is CASSEGASRVDTQYF.

CDR3 loop: CASSLGLAGVETQYF. CDR3 in DNA: TGCGCCAGCAGCCTAGGACTAGCGGGAGTAGAGACCCAGTACTTC. The chain is built from TRBV4-3 and TRBJ2-5; TRBD2 matches at 13 bases. The CDR3 consists of 15 residues. J gave up 4 bases and V 4 bases, and 3 bases lay outside the gene matches. Germline CDR1 and CDR2: LGHNA and YSLEER.

The genes are TRBV11-3 and TRBJ2-5, with TRBD2 matching 7 bases. There are 16 residues in the CDR3. CDR1 SGHNT and CDR2 YENEEA come from the germline V gene. Germline trimming cut 5 bases from V and 7 bases from J; bases unmatched to any gene: 16. The CDR3 nucleotides read TGTGCCAGCAGCCTCGGTCCAGCGGGACCCGAACGGACCCAGTACTTC. Translated: CASSLGPAGPERTQYF.

This clone was observed a few times. This chain links TRBV5-1 with TRBJ1-1; D is perhaps TRBD1 (5 bases). The CDR3 consists of 14 residues. V lost 0 bases to trimming and J lost 4 bases, with 10 bases between them. Germline CDR1 is SGHRS and CDR2 is YFSETQ. CDR3 bases: TGCGCCAGCAGCTTGGCCGCAGGGCTCACTGAAGCTTTCTTT. As protein: CASSLAAGLTEAFF.

J is TRBJ2-2 and V is TRBV30; 7 positions agree with TRBD2. V shed 2 bases and J 7 bases; nucleotides not matched to a gene: 13. Germline CDR1 reads GTSNPN; CDR2 reads SVGIG (reference sequence). This CDR3 is 16 amino acids long. CDR3 sequence (DNA): TGTGCCTGGAGTAGTCCTAGCGGAGGTGCGAACGGGGAGCTGTTTTTT. The encoded protein is CAWSSPSGGANGELFF.

V usage is TRBV29-1 and J usage is TRBJ2-3; 7 bases line up with TRBD2. The germline V gene encodes CDR1 SQVTM and CDR2 ANQGSEA. Trimming cost V 3 bases and J 1 base; bases outside gene matches: 7. CDR3 size: 15 residues. CDR3 amino acids: CSVDGASGRTDTQYF. Here the CDR3 DNA reads TGCAGCGTTGACGGAGCTAGCGGCCGCACAGATACGCAGTATTTT.

This clone was seen only once. J is TRBJ2-1 and V is TRBV9; 8 nucleotides line up with TRBD2. CDR1 and CDR2 (germline): SGDLS, YYNGEE. With V trimmed by 0 bases and J by 12 bases, 17 bases remained unmatched. This CDR3 contains 17 residues. The CDR3 spells CASSVVPGGAKMNRQFF. CDR3 sequence (DNA): TGTGCCAGCAGCGTAGTCCCCGGGGGGGCTAAGATGAACCGGCAGTTCTTC. Combining the CDR3 with reference TRBV9 and TRBJ2-1 gives the whole variable domain DSGVTQTPKHLITATGQRVTLRCSPRSGDLSVYWYQQSLDQGLQFLIQYYNGEERAKGNILERFSAQQFPDLHSELNLSSLELGDSALYFCASSVVPGGAKMNRQFFGPGTRLTVL.

This rearrangement joins TRBV5-5 to TRBJ2-1; 11 bases map to TRBD2. V lost 2 bases, J lost 0 bases, and 7 bases stayed unmatched. From germline, CDR1 is SGHKS and CDR2 YYEKEE (reference sequence). This CDR3 contains 18 residues. The CDR3 loop reads CASSFRYLAGGSYNEQFF. The CDR3 DNA follows: TGTGCCAGCAGCTTCAGGTATCTAGCGGGAGGCTCCTACAATGAGCAGTTCTTC.

The V gene is TRBV19, the J gene TRBJ1-2, with TRBD1 matching 10 bases. Germline-derived CDR1 and CDR2 are LNHDA and SQIVND (reference sequence). V dropped 8 bases and J dropped 5; count of bases not matched to a gene: 8. CDR3 size: 14 residues. As DNA, the CDR3 is TGTGCCAGTCAAGACAGGGGGCCGAAGTATGGCTACACCTTC. Its protein product is CASQDRGPKYGYTF. Full variable domain (rest looked up from reference TRBV19 and TRBJ1-2): DGGITQSPKYLFRKEGQNVTLSCEQNLNHDAMYWYRQDPGQGLRLIYYSQIVNDFQKGDIAEGYSVSREKKESFPLTVTSAQKNPTAFYLCASQDRGPKYGYTFGSGTRLTVV.